This TCR beta chain was sequenced during a study of T cell responses to AZD1222 COVID-19 vaccine. The CDR3 extends over 14 amino acids. Trimming took off 5 bases at V and 0 bases at J, with 11 bases between the two ends. From germline, CDR1 is SEHNR and CDR2 FQNEAQ (reference sequence). Profiled with immunoSEQ multiplex PCR; TCRdb holds only in-frame clones, not every one. The sample carries some 49,000 clones, about 90% recorded once. This clone has more than one count but fewer than ten. The starting material was peripheral blood, obtained 28 days after the second AZD1222 dose. The rearrangement uses TRBV7-9 and TRBJ2-7, with D uncertain. The sequence derives from an adult who received the AZD1222 COVID-19 vaccine. The CDR3 spells CASSPHPSSYEQYF. DNA of the CDR3: TGTGCCAGCAGCCCACACCCGAGCTCCTACGAGCAGTACTTC.